A selection of T cell receptor beta chains follows, all from one sample in a study of blood T cell repertoires in COVID-19. Measured with immunoSEQ multiplex PCR; TCRdb has only the in-frame clones, and not every one. This table holds 150,000 to 200,000 clones, roughly four fifths found once. The sequenced material came from PBMCs or T cells enriched from blood (not recorded which). Receptors originate from a man aged 35 to 55 who had recovered from COVID-19. CDR3s include the opening cysteine and the closing phenylalanine or tryptophan. A D gene is named only where the DNA matches it firmly. Size is omitted from some rows. Given values are once, few, many or a class for expanded clones.

D gene	V gene	J gene	clone size	CDR3 DNA	CDR3 protein
-	TRBV18	TRBJ1-6	-	TGTGCCAGCTCACCACCGGGCAGGGGATACTCACCCCTCCACTTT	CASSPPGRGYSPLHF
-	TRBV3-1/TRBV3-2	TRBJ1-6	-	TGTGCCAGCAGCCAAGATCAGGGAAATTCACCCCTCCACTTT	CASSQDQGNSPLHF
-	TRBV6-5	TRBJ1-2	-	TGTGCCAGCAGTTACGAAGGGCAGGGGAGCTATGGCTACACCTTC	CASSYEGQGSYGYTF
-	TRBV6-5	TRBJ1-2	-	TGTGCCAGCAGTTACTCTCCAGAATACTATGGCTACACCTTC	CASSYSPEYYGYTF
-	TRBV27	TRBJ1-2	-	TGTGCCAGCAGTGACTACTTCGGGGGCTACACCTTC	CASSDYFGGYTF
-	TRBV10-3	TRBJ2-7	-	TGTGCCATCAGCGCTGACAGGGAGCAGTACTTC	CAISADREQYF
-	TRBV28	TRBJ1-2	-	TGTGCCAGCAGTTTAGGACAGAACTATGGCTACACCTTC	CASSLGQNYGYTF
TRBD2	TRBV5-1	TRBJ2-7	-	TGCGCCAGCAGCTTGGCTGGCGGGACTATACTCTACGAGCAGTACTTC	CASSLAGGTILYEQYF
TRBD2	TRBV5-1	TRBJ2-1	-	TGCGCCAGCAGCTTGGGAGCGGGGGGCTCATTGAGCTCCTACAATGAGCAGTTCTTC	CASSLGAGGSLSSYNEQFF
TRBD1	TRBV13	TRBJ1-3	once	TGTGCCAGCAGCGAGTGGGGAGGGACAGGGGGAAACACCATATATTTT	CASSEWGGTGGNTIYF
TRBD1	TRBV19	TRBJ1-2	-	TGTGCCAGTAGTATGGGGACAGCGCGTTCTAACTATGGCTACACCTTC	CASSMGTARSNYGYTF
TRBD1	TRBV3-1/TRBV3-2	TRBJ1-1	-	TGTGCCAGCAGCCGCTACAGGGGGAACACTGAAGCTTTCTTT	CASSRYRGNTEAFF
-	TRBV28	TRBJ2-4	-	TGTGCCAGCACCAATCTCGCGGTGGGCAAAAACATTCAGTACTTC	CASTNLAVGKNIQYF
-	TRBV9	TRBJ1-3	-	TGTGCCAGCAGCACCACAGGAAACTCTGGAAACACCATATATTTT	CASSTTGNSGNTIYF
TRBD1	TRBV24-1	TRBJ1-1	-	TGTGCCACCAGTGCGACAGGGGGCGGCACTGAAGCTTTCTTT	CATSATGGGTEAFF
TRBD1	TRBV5-1	TRBJ1-2	-	TGCGCCAGCAGCTTGGTTGTAGGGGGCGCAGACGGCTACACCTTC	CASSLVVGGADGYTF
-	TRBV30	TRBJ1-2	-	TGTGCCTGGAGGAACCCGGGCGGGGGCTACACCTTC	CAWRNPGGGYTF
-	TRBV10-3	TRBJ1-2	-	TGTGCCACCACGGCCGGGGGGGCCTATGGCTACACCTTC	CATTAGGAYGYTF
-	TRBV2	TRBJ1-1	-	TGTGCCAGCAGGGGAGATACGTGGCTGAACACTGAAGCTTTCTTT	CASRGDTWLNTEAFF
TRBD1	TRBV6-5	TRBJ1-6	-	TGTGCCAGCAGCTGGGGACAGGTGAATTCACCCCTCCACTTT	CASSWGQVNSPLHF
-	TRBV18	TRBJ1-2	-	TGTGCCAGCTCACCGGACGGGAAAAACTATGGCTACACCTTC	CASSPDGKNYGYTF
TRBD1	TRBV6-6	TRBJ2-6	many	TGTGCCAGCAGTCCCGGGACAGGGGATTCTGGGGCCAACGTCCTGACTTTC	CASSPGTGDSGANVLTF
TRBD1	TRBV4-2	TRBJ1-5	-	TGTGCCAGCAGCCAGGGACAGGTCCTCAATCAGCCCCAGCATTTT	CASSQGQVLNQPQHF
TRBD2	TRBV6-5	TRBJ2-1	-	TGTGCCAGCAGTCGGGGGGGCGCTATGAATGAGCAGTTCTTC	CASSRGGAMNEQFF
-	TRBV7-2	TRBJ1-2	once	TGTGCCAGCAGCGCCTCAGGAGGTTATAACTATGGCTACACCTTC	CASSASGGYNYGYTF
TRBD1	TRBV6-5	TRBJ1-2	-	TGTGCCAGCAGTTTCACAGGGGGCTATGGCTACACCTTC	CASSFTGGYGYTF
TRBD1	TRBV11-2	TRBJ1-1	-	TGTGCCAGCAGACGGACAGGGAAGGCAAACGGGGCTTTCTTT	CASRRTGKANGAFF
TRBD1	TRBV4-1	TRBJ1-5	-	TGCGCCAGCAGCCAATCCAAACAGGGGGCGGTTCAGCCCCAGCATTTT	CASSQSKQGAVQPQHF
-	TRBV19	TRBJ2-3	few	TGTGCCAGTAGTATAGGAGGGCTCGACACAGATACGCAGTATTTT	CASSIGGLDTDTQYF
TRBD1	TRBV11-3	TRBJ2-1	once	TGTGCCAGCAGCTTAGAGGCAGGGGGTACGAACAATGAGCAGTTCTTC	CASSLEAGGTNNEQFF
-	TRBV27	TRBJ2-3	-	TGTGCCAGCAGTTTGCTGTCAGGGTCCGATACGCAGTATTTT	CASSLLSGSDTQYF
-	TRBV30	TRBJ1-1	-	TGTGCCTGGACTGTTGACAGGAACACTGAAGCTTTCTTT	CAWTVDRNTEAFF
-	TRBV12-3/TRBV12-4	TRBJ1-5	-	TGTGCCAGCAGTTTCAGGGATCAGCCCCAGCATTTT	CASSFRDQPQHF